Each of the 24 T cell receptor beta chains below was sequenced from the same sample in a study of neoadjuvant nivolumab and ipilimumab in lung cancer. TCRdb keeps only in-frame clones here, not all; method: immunoSEQ multiplex PCR. The sample holds roughly 6,200 clones, less than 70% seen once. Specimen: tumor tissue, collected after neoadjuvant nivolumab, alone or with ipilimumab, at or shortly before surgery. The receptor set was obtained from an adult with non-small cell lung cancer.

This chain links TRBV29-1 with TRBJ2-7, with 12 nucleotides matching TRBD2. From germline, CDR1 is SQVTM and CDR2 ANQGSEA. This CDR3 contains 15 residues. The V segment lost 4 bases and the J segment 6 bases; nucleotides outside the gene matches: 10. CDR3 in amino acids: CSVGTRTSGALEQYF. The CDR3 bases are TGCAGCGTTGGGACGAGGACTAGCGGGGCCCTCGAGCAGTACTTC.

This chain uses TRBV6-5 with TRBJ2-3; possibly TRBD1 for D (5 bases). The V end was cut by 5 bases, the J end by 9 bases, with 12 bases between. This CDR3 has 12 amino acids. Germline assignment: CDR1 MNHEY and CDR2 SVGAGI. The CDR3 is CASSPSRGTQYF. CDR3 sequence (DNA): TGTGCCAGCAGTCCCTCTAGGGGAACGCAGTATTTT.

The V call is TRBV5-1, the J call TRBJ1-2, with D possibly matching TRBD1 (6 bases). There are 13 residues in the CDR3. In germline, CDR1 is SGHRS, CDR2 YFSETQ. V was cut by 6 bases and J by 8 bases, with 17 bases left in between. The CDR3 region is CASTQDRTAGYTF. CDR3 DNA: TGCGCCAGCACCCAGGACCGGACAGCCGGCTACACCTTC.

The chain joins TRBV6-1 to TRBJ1-1; D possibly corresponds to TRBD1 (5 bases). The CDR3 runs to 14 residues. Germline V gene lookup returns CDR1 MNHNS and CDR2 SASEGT. The V gene lost 1 base and the J gene lost 6 bases, with 12 bases spanning the gap. The chain's CDR3 is CASSEDRLGAEAFF. CDR3 nucleotide sequence: TGTGCCAGCAGTGAAGACAGGTTGGGCGCTGAAGCTTTCTTT.

The chain joins TRBV28 to TRBJ2-1; 8 nucleotides match TRBD2. The CDR3 loop spans 16 amino acids. The J segment lost 2 bases and the V segment lost 3 bases, leaving 6 bases of the junction unmatched. Germline values: CDR1 MDHEN, CDR2 SYDVKM. The CDR3 here is CASSLEPAGAYNEQFF. CDR3 bases: TGTGCCAGCAGTTTGGAGCCAGCGGGAGCCTACAATGAGCAGTTCTTC. The full variable domain, completed using reference TRBV28 and TRBJ2-1, is DVKVTQSSRYLVKRTGEKVFLECVQDMDHENMFWYRQDPGLGLRLIYFSYDVKMKEKGDIPEGYSVSREKKERFSLILESASTNQTSMYLCASSLEPAGAYNEQFFGPGTRLTVL.

In the case of this clone: This sample also contains other DNA sequences that code for the same CDR3. V is TRBV5-1 and J is TRBJ1-1; no reliable D call. The CDR3 is made up of 14 amino acids. V lost 0 bases and J lost 0, with 6 bases in between. Germline V gene lookup returns CDR1 SGHRS and CDR2 YFSETQ. The CDR3 reads CASSLVPLNTEAFF. The CDR3, as DNA: TGCGCCAGCAGCTTGGTTCCCCTGAACACTGAAGCTTTCTTT.

This sequence joins TRBV7-9 and TRBJ2-5; maybe TRBD1 (5 bases). CDR1 and CDR2 (germline): SEHNR, FQNEAQ (reference sequence). CDR3 length: 15 amino acids. Trimming shortened V by 0 bases and J by 1 base, and 9 bases separated the two germline ends. The CDR3 loop reads CASSLAGQGQETQYF. The CDR3 nucleotides read TGTGCCAGCAGCTTAGCAGGGCAGGGCCAAGAGACCCAGTACTTC.

V and J are TRBV7-9 and TRBJ2-7; 7 bases match TRBD1. The trim removed 5 bases at V and 4 bases at J, leaving 8 bases unmatched. CDR3 length: 14 residues. Germline CDR1 reads SEHNR; CDR2 reads FQNEAQ (reference sequence). CDR3 nucleotide sequence: TGTGCCAGCAGCGTAGGTGGGACAGAATACGAGCAGTACTTC. It encodes CASSVGGTEYEQYF.

V and J are TRBV7-3 and TRBJ2-4; possible D gene TRBD1, 5 bases. The germline CDR1 and CDR2 sequences are SGHTA and FQGTGA. The CDR3 runs 15 residues. Deletions cut 2 bases from V and 0 bases from J, with 8 bases between. CDR3 nucleotides: TGTGCCAGCAGCTTAGTAGGGGTAGCCAAAAACATTCAGTACTTC. Its protein product is CASSLVGVAKNIQYF.

The chain is built from TRBV7-9 and TRBJ1-5; D perhaps matches TRBD1 (5 bases). CDR1 is SEHNR and CDR2 is FQNEAQ in the germline V gene (reference sequence). This CDR3 is 18 amino acids long. Trimming took 5 bases from V and 0 from J, leaving 20 bases between them. CDR3 sequence reads: CASSQGPGRSYSNQPQHF. In nucleotides, the CDR3 is TGTGCCAGCAGCCAGGGCCCTGGCCGGAGTTATAGCAATCAGCCCCAGCATTTT.

The rearrangement links TRBV10-3 to TRBJ2-7; 8 nucleotides match TRBD1. The V and J ends lost 10 bases and 3 bases, in that order; junction bases with no gene match: 11. The CDR3 has 14 amino acids. Per germline, CDR1 ENHRY and CDR2 SYGVKD. CDR3 protein: CATASTGANYEQYF. CDR3 bases: TGTGCCACCGCCTCGACAGGGGCGAACTACGAGCAGTACTTC.

The rearrangement uses TRBV7-9 and TRBJ2-3, with D maybe TRBD2 (5 bases). CDR1 and CDR2 (germline): SEHNR, FQNEAQ (reference sequence). The V end lost 10 bases, the J end lost 4 bases, and 24 bases lay between the germline ends. The CDR3 extends over 16 amino acids. The CDR3 is CATNPPDGINADTQYF. For the CDR3, the DNA is TGTGCCACCAACCCCCCAGACGGGATAAACGCAGATACGCAGTATTTT.

CDR3 amino acids: CASSFRQGWYNEQFF. Written as DNA, the CDR3 is TGTGCCAGCAGCTTCCGACAGGGGTGGTACAATGAGCAGTTCTTC. This chain joins TRBV14 and TRBJ2-1; 8 bases align to TRBD1. Germline values: CDR1 SGHDN, CDR2 FVKESK. The CDR3 contains 15 residues. J lost 4 bases, V lost 5 bases, and 7 bases had no gene match.

CDR3 bases: TGTGCCAGCAGCCCTCGGGGGAACGAGCAGTACTTC. Its protein is CASSPRGNEQYF. The chain links TRBV5-8 to TRBJ2-7, with D maybe TRBD2 (6 bases). Germline values: CDR1 SGHTS, CDR2 YDEGEE. V was cut by 4 bases and J by 5 bases, with 10 bases left in between. This CDR3 region has 12 residues.

The gene calls are TRBV5-1 and TRBJ2-1; possible D gene TRBD1, 6 bases. CDR1 SGHRS and CDR2 YFSETQ come from the germline V gene. The CDR3 is 15 amino acids. V was cut by 4 bases and J by 5 bases, with 16 bases left in between. The chain's CDR3 is CASSLIQGTNNEQFF. For the CDR3, the DNA is TGCGCCAGCAGCCTCATACAGGGAACCAACAATGAGCAGTTCTTC.

The chain combines TRBV28 with TRBJ1-1, with 8 nucleotides matching TRBD1. The germline V gene encodes CDR1 MDHEN and CDR2 SYDVKM. CDR3 length: 16 residues. V trimming: 6 bases; J trimming: 1 base; junction bases outside the gene matches: 10. CDR3 sequence (DNA): TGTGCCAGCAGCCCAGGAACCGGGACAGGGAACACTGAAGCTTTCTTT. Its translation is CASSPGTGTGNTEAFF. The entire variable domain, with the rest obtained from reference TRBV28 and TRBJ1-1, is as follows: DVKVTQSSRYLVKRTGEKVFLECVQDMDHENMFWYRQDPGLGLRLIYFSYDVKMKEKGDIPEGYSVSREKKERFSLILESASTNQTSMYLCASSPGTGTGNTEAFFGQGTRLTVV.

This clone was seen a handful of times. V gene TRBV11-3 combines with J gene TRBJ2-1; the D gene is possibly TRBD2 (6 bases). Trimming cost V 1 base and J 5 bases, with 12 bases left between them. Per germline, CDR1 SGHNT and CDR2 YENEEA. This CDR3 is 15 amino acids long. The CDR3 region has the DNA TGTGCCAGCAGCTTAGGCGGGACCACCGACAATGAGCAGTTCTTC. Amino acids: CASSLGGTTDNEQFF.

The chain joins TRBV4-1 to TRBJ2-7; the match to TRBD1 covers 7 bases. Per germline, CDR1 MGHRA and CDR2 YSYEKL. With 0 bases clipped from V and 4 bases from J, the junction kept 6 bases outside the gene matches. The CDR3 is 15 residues long. CDR3 residues: CASSQDRGGRYEQYF. The CDR3 DNA is TGCGCCAGCAGCCAAGATCGAGGGGGCCGGTACGAGCAGTACTTC.

The chain is built from TRBV4-2 and TRBJ2-7; the D is unclear. Looked up from germline, CDR1 is LGHNA and CDR2 is YNFKEQ. The ends were cut back, 3 bases at V and 3 bases at J, with 12 bases in the middle. This CDR3 is 14 amino acids long. CDR3 amino acids: CASSQSGGNYEQYF. The CDR3 region has the DNA TGTGCCAGCAGCCAGTCAGGCGGTAACTACGAGCAGTACTTC.

The CDR3 spells CASSLDSEGVSYNEQFF. For the CDR3, the DNA is TGTGCCAGCAGCTTAGATTCAGAAGGGGTCTCCTACAATGAGCAGTTCTTC. The V and J genes are TRBV11-2 and TRBJ2-1; weak D call: TRBD1 (5 bases). Germline V lookup: CDR1 SGHAT, CDR2 FQNNGV. The V and J ends lost 0 bases and 0 bases respectively, with 12 bases between them. This CDR3 has 17 amino acids.

V and J are TRBV18 and TRBJ1-2, with D perhaps matching TRBD1 (5 bases). Germline V CDR1 and CDR2: KGHSH, LQKENI. CDR3 length: 16 amino acids. Trimming took off 2 bases at V and 7 bases at J, with 20 bases between the two ends. The CDR3, as DNA: TGTGCCAGCTCACCAGGTGGAGGTGGGGACCCTCTTGGCTACACCTTC. Residues: CASSPGGGGDPLGYTF.

This chain joins TRBV7-9 and TRBJ2-1; TRBD1 matches at 10 bases. The CDR3 sequence is 15 residues long. Germline lookup yields CDR1 SEHNR and CDR2 FQNEAQ (reference sequence). The V and J ends lost 5 bases and 7 bases, in that order; junction bases with no gene match: 8. CDR3 nucleotides: TGTGCCAGCAGCCCCGGACAGGGGGGTCTGAATGAGCAGTTCTTC. Its translation: CASSPGQGGLNEQFF.

This clone is deemed medium-sized. This rearrangement joins TRBV10-3 to TRBJ1-1; possibly TRBD1 for D (5 bases). CDR3 length equals 17 residues. V dropped 6 bases and J dropped 1 base, with 21 bases sitting between them. Germline V gene sequence: CDR1 ENHRY, CDR2 SYGVKD. The CDR3: CAISPAGTSAWNTEAFF. CDR3 DNA sequence: TGTGCCATCAGCCCGGCCGGGACTTCCGCATGGAACACTGAAGCTTTCTTT.

This clone was seen only a few times. The chain links TRBV10-2 to TRBJ1-1, with D possibly matching TRBD1 (5 bases). The V end lost 8 bases, the J end lost 5 bases, and 15 bases lay between the germline ends. Germline CDR1 is WSHSY and CDR2 is SAAADI. The CDR3 has 13 residues. The CDR3 sequence is CASSVEQETEAFF. The CDR3, as DNA: TGCGCCAGCTCGGTGGAACAGGAGACTGAAGCTTTCTTT.